The rows below give T cell receptor beta chains drawn from one sample of a study of blood T cell repertoires in COVID-19. The protocol was immunoSEQ multiplex PCR, while the TCRdb copy is restricted to in-frame clones and leaves out a portion. The sample lists about 120,000 clones; around 89% were seen once. The sample comprised peripheral blood. The source of these receptors is a man between 65 and 85 years old with active or convalescent COVID-19. CDR3s include the opening cysteine and the closing phenylalanine or tryptophan. Not all rows give a size; the values are once, few, many and, for expanded clones, a class.

V gene: TRBV19; clone size: .; CDR3 length: 17; CDR3 protein: CASSDSPGTDSNQPQHF
V gene: TRBV19; clone size: .; CDR3 length: 15; CDR3 protein: CASSTILGGTGELFF
V gene: TRBV7-9; clone size: .; CDR3 length: 16; CDR3 protein: CASTRGFGPEQETQYF
V gene: TRBV3-1/TRBV3-2; clone size: once; CDR3 length: 18; CDR3 protein: CASSQGALGLAGGETQYF
V gene: TRBV27; clone size: .; CDR3 length: 14; CDR3 protein: CASSETVSNQPQHF
V gene: TRBV3-1/TRBV3-2; clone size: few; CDR3 length: 17; CDR3 protein: CASSQEGGTSGSGEQYF
V gene: TRBV7-2; clone size: .; CDR3 length: 16; CDR3 protein: CASSLVSGQGSYEQYF
V gene: TRBV5-1; clone size: .; CDR3 length: 15; CDR3 protein: CASSSRGGGNSPLHF
V gene: TRBV7-8; clone size: .; CDR3 length: 15; CDR3 protein: CASSLVGQGDSPLHF
V gene: TRBV28; clone size: .; CDR3 length: 10; CDR3 protein: CASSRHEQYF
V gene: TRBV18; clone size: .; CDR3 length: 15; CDR3 protein: CASSPASGNTGELFF
V gene: TRBV27; clone size: .; CDR3 length: 14; CDR3 protein: CASAGVANTGELFF
V gene: TRBV11-2; clone size: .; CDR3 length: 17; CDR3 protein: CASSTWTGVPSSYEQYF
V gene: TRBV28; clone size: .; CDR3 length: 18; CDR3 protein: CASSLVFQWTGGSDTQYF
V gene: TRBV28; clone size: .; CDR3 length: 14; CDR3 protein: CASRRGTGERGYTF